This paragraph covers one T cell receptor beta chain sequence. This entry comes from a study of long-term antiretroviral therapy in people with HIV. An immunoSEQ assay, version v3.0, was performed at survey level. The table came from immunoSEQ multiplex PCR; TCRdb's copy has only in-frame clones and leaves some out. The data show 24,000 or so clones, 85% seen once. The CDR3 is made up of 14 amino acids. V dropped 2 bases and J dropped 0; count of bases not matched to a gene: 2. Germline CDR1 reads SGHRS; CDR2 reads YFSETQ. This specimen consisted of unsorted PBMCs, obtained 2.3 years after starting antiretroviral therapy. This clonotype originated in a man aged 40-50 years with HIV. V gene TRBV5-1 combines with J gene TRBJ2-7; 7 bases are a match to TRBD2. The CDR3 DNA sequence: TGCGCCAGCAGCTTTGCGGGGGACTCCTACGAGCAGTACTTC. Amino acid sequence: CASSFAGDSYEQYF.